This record concerns one TCR beta chain sequence. Adults between roughly 18 and 89 years of age took part from 24 US areas. Cohort allocation depended upon clinical history that participants reported. The data stem from a study of blood T cell repertoires in COVID-19. Study-wide background: From the United States, Italy and Spain came samples of acute and convalescent COVID-19. Nucleic acid was either cDNA or gDNA, and it came from T cells, B-cell-depleted T cells, or PBMCs.

Using immunoSEQ multiplex PCR, the repertoire was profiled, and TCRdb retains in-frame clones only, with some absent. Here the sample spans around 280,000 clones, 90% being singletons. The sequenced sample was PBMCs or T cells enriched from blood (not recorded which). The sequence was obtained from a woman younger than 35 with acute COVID-19.

The CDR3 here is CASSQEDTGGTDTQYF. CDR3 sequence (DNA): TGTGCCAGCAGCCAAGAAGATACAGGGGGGACAGATACGCAGTATTTT. The chain couples TRBV3-1 (or the pseudogene TRBV3-2) to TRBJ2-3; TRBD1 matches 8 bases. The CDR3 is made up of 16 amino acids. Losses at the gene ends were 0 bases for V and 3 bases for J; bases not matched to a gene: 5. CDR1 is LGHDT and CDR2 is YNNKEL in the germline V gene (reference sequence).